This T cell receptor beta chain was sequenced for a study of radiotherapy plus CTLA-4 blockade in lung cancer. Study-wide context: Across the patients, objective responses occurred in 18%, and disease control in approximately 30%.

Those patients who had chemo-refractory metastatic non-small-cell lung cancer were given focal radiation along with CTLA-4 blockade through ipilimumab. TCRdb's copy holds only in-frame clones and misses some; the assay was immunoSEQ multiplex PCR. The table shows about 48,000 clones, with 75% to 90% occurring only once. Study-wide points: Subsequent to radiotherapy plus ipilimumab, tumor-derived TCR clones underwent expansion in blood.

To note about this clone: The antigen remains undetermined.

The clonotype originates from a human donor with non-small cell lung cancer that progressed on radiotherapy plus ipilimumab. Some clones in this sample may be carry-over from other donors' samples. Sequenced here: peripheral blood, sampled from a patient treated with radiotherapy plus ipilimumab.

CDR3 DNA sequence: TGTGCCAGCTCCCCCCAAATGGGCTCTAGCACAGATACGCAGTATTTT. Translation gives CASSPQMGSSTDTQYF. V and J are TRBV18 and TRBJ2-3; unclear D gene. The length of the CDR3 is 16 residues. V lost 6 bases and J lost 0, with 16 bases in between. Germline CDR1 and CDR2: KGHSH and LQKENI.